The 28 T cell receptor beta chains below all came from one sample that was sequenced in a study of blood T cell repertoires in COVID-19. TCRdb's copy holds only in-frame clones and misses some; the assay was immunoSEQ multiplex PCR. Among roughly 340,000 clones listed, more than 70% were seen once. Sequences were obtained from peripheral blood. The receptors here all came from a woman aged 70-85 years with COVID-19, enrolled during active disease.

The V and J genes are TRBV7-9 and TRBJ2-3; the D gene is possibly TRBD1 (5 bases). Deletions cut 1 base from V and 6 bases from J, with 8 bases between. The CDR3 covers 13 residues. Looked up from germline, CDR1 is SEHNR and CDR2 is FQNEAQ (reference sequence). The CDR3 protein is CASSLGQIDTQYF. DNA for the CDR3: TGTGCCAGCAGCTTAGGACAGATCGATACGCAGTATTTT. Together with reference TRBV7-9 and TRBJ2-3, the CDR3 gives the full variable domain: DTGVSQNPRHKITKRGQNVTFRCDPISEHNRLYWYRQTLGQGPEFLTYFQNEAQLEKSRLLSDRFSAERPKGSFSTLEIQRTEQGDSAMYLCASSLGQIDTQYFGPGTRLTVL.

The rearrangement links TRBV27 to TRBJ1-4, with a tentative D call TRBD1 (6 bases). Trimming stripped 6 bases from V and 4 bases from J, with 12 bases between. This CDR3 spans 14 amino acids. The germline V gene encodes CDR1 MNHEY and CDR2 SMNVEV (reference sequence). CDR3 DNA sequence: TGTGCCAGCAGGGGGGCAGGCTTTAATGAAAAACTGTTTTTT. It translates to CASRGAGFNEKLFF.

The CDR3 sequence is CASSLLPREGTEAFF. The CDR3 DNA follows: TGCGCCAGCAGCTTGCTACCACGGGAGGGCACTGAAGCTTTCTTT. The rearrangement joins TRBV5-1 to TRBJ1-1, with D hard to call. The CDR3 runs to 15 residues. Trimming cost V 1 base and J 4 bases, with 14 bases left between them. CDR1 SGHRS and CDR2 YFSETQ come from the germline V gene. Full variable domain (outside the CDR3, taken from reference TRBV5-1 and TRBJ1-1): KAGVTQTPRYLIKTRGQQVTLSCSPISGHRSVSWYQQTPGQGLQFLFEYFSETQRNKGNFPGRFSGRQFSNSRSEMNVSTLELGDSALYLCASSLLPREGTEAFFGQGTRLTVV.

CDR3 residues: CASRQTGGTNEKLFF. CDR3 coding DNA: TGCGCCAGCAGACAAACAGGGGGAACTAATGAAAAACTGTTTTTT. The chain employs TRBV5-1 and TRBJ1-4; TRBD1 matches at 8 bases. The CDR3 totals 15 residues. CDR1 and CDR2 (germline): SGHRS, YFSETQ. V lost 5 bases to trimming and J lost 1 base; unmatched junction nucleotides: 4.

V is TRBV3-1 (or the pseudogene TRBV3-2) and J is TRBJ1-2; 7 bases map to TRBD1. CDR3 length: 16 residues. J gave up 4 bases and V 4 bases, and 12 bases lay outside the gene matches. Per the germline V gene, CDR1 is LGHDT and CDR2 is YNNKEL (reference sequence). The CDR3, as DNA: TGTGCCAGCAGCCTCAGTTTGACAGGGTTGAGCTATGGCTACACCTTC. As protein: CASSLSLTGLSYGYTF.

The chain recombines TRBV6-6 with TRBJ1-2; 10 bases are shared with TRBD1. CDR3 size: 18 residues. The trim removed 6 bases at V and 0 bases at J, leaving 13 bases unmatched. The germline CDR1 and CDR2 sequences are MNHNY and SVGAGI (reference sequence). CDR3 nucleotide sequence: TGTGCCAGCAGACGAAGGGCGACCGGGACAGGGGCTAACTATGGCTACACCTTC. Its translation is CASRRRATGTGANYGYTF.

The chain recombines TRBV7-3 with TRBJ2-5; 7 bases map to TRBD1. V was pared by 5 bases and J by 2 bases, with 8 bases of the junction left unmatched. CDR3 length: 15 amino acids. Germline V gene data show CDR1 as SGHTA and CDR2 as FQGTGA. CDR3 sequence (DNA): TGTGCCAGCAGCCCGTACCCGGGACAGCAAGAGACCCAGTACTTC. This encodes CASSPYPGQQETQYF.

This chain uses TRBV7-2 with TRBJ2-5; D may be TRBD2 (6 bases). The length of the CDR3 is 14 residues. Germline-derived CDR1 and CDR2 are SGHTA and FQGNSA. V dropped 1 base and J dropped 7 bases, with 13 bases sitting between them. CDR3 residues: CASSLGGTLGTQYF. Here the CDR3 DNA reads TGTGCCAGCAGCTTAGGCGGGACTCTGGGGACCCAGTACTTC.

This chain connects TRBV7-2 to TRBJ2-4; 7 positions agree with TRBD2. CDR3 length: 15 amino acids. CDR1 and CDR2 from the germline V gene are SGHTA and FQGNSA. Trimming at V came to 4 bases and at J to 3 bases, leaving 6 bases not matched to a gene. This chain's CDR3 is CASSYGGKGKNIQYF. In nucleotides, the CDR3 is TGTGCCAGCAGCTACGGGGGGAAGGGCAAAAACATTCAGTACTTC. Full variable domain (outside the CDR3, taken from reference TRBV7-2 and TRBJ2-4): GAGVSQSPSNKVTEKGKDVELRCDPISGHTALYWYRQSLGQGLEFLIYFQGNSAPDKSGLPSDRFSAERTGGSVSTLTIQRTQQEDSAVYLCASSYGGKGKNIQYFGAGTRLSVL.

CDR3 coding DNA: TGTGCCAGCAGCAATGCCAGGACAGGGACGAACTATGGCTACACCTTC. This gives the protein CASSNARTGTNYGYTF. The V gene is TRBV21-1, the J gene TRBJ1-2; the DNA was not compared with TRBD1, the D call given in the table. TRBV21-1 is listed as a pseudogene. The CDR3 contains 16 residues.

In this sample, this clone turned up a few times. The genes are TRBV2 and TRBJ1-5; D is unclear. The germline V gene has CDR1 SNHLY and CDR2 FYNNEI. V shed 0 bases and J shed 1 base, with 19 bases lying between them. CDR3 length: 19 amino acids. CDR3 protein: CASSEAKGGQGFSNQPQHF. In DNA form, the CDR3 reads TGTGCCAGCAGTGAAGCGAAGGGAGGGCAAGGCTTCAGCAATCAGCCCCAGCATTTT.

The chain recombines TRBV2 with TRBJ2-3, with 7 bases matching TRBD1. The V segment lost 7 bases and the J segment 4 bases; nucleotides outside the gene matches: 11. Germline V gene lookup returns CDR1 SNHLY and CDR2 FYNNEI. The CDR3 contains 15 residues. CDR3 loop: CASTGQDLGADTQYF. In DNA form, the CDR3 reads TGTGCCAGCACAGGACAGGATCTTGGTGCAGATACGCAGTATTTT.

This sequence joins TRBV5-4 and TRBJ2-5, with a tentative D call TRBD1 (5 bases). The ends were cut back, 1 base at V and 5 bases at J, with 12 bases in the middle. Germline loops: CDR1 SGHNT, CDR2 YYREEE (reference sequence). The CDR3 totals 14 residues. The CDR3 DNA follows: TGTGCCAGCAGCTTGTGGGCAGGGCCCGAGACCCAGTACTTC. It translates to CASSLWAGPETQYF.

This chain joins TRBV6-5 and TRBJ1-1, with 8 bases identical to TRBD1. V lost 10 bases, J lost 1 base, and 5 bases stayed unmatched. From germline, CDR1 is MNHEY and CDR2 SVGAGI. The CDR3 spans 13 residues. CDR3 residues: CAIQGARNTEAFF. The CDR3 nucleotides are TGTGCCATCCAGGGGGCGCGGAACACTGAAGCTTTCTTT.

This chain links TRBV27 with TRBJ1-6; D is unclear. CDR1 is MNHEY, CDR2 SMNVEV, per germline (reference sequence). The CDR3 is 14 residues long. Deletions cut 2 bases from V and 6 bases from J, with 8 bases between. This CDR3 reads CASSLGGFNSPLHF. For the CDR3, the DNA is TGTGCCAGCAGTTTAGGAGGGTTTAATTCACCCCTCCACTTT.

The J gene is TRBJ1-1, the V gene TRBV6-6; possibly TRBD1 for D (6 bases). Germline CDR1 MNHNY, CDR2 SVGAGI (reference sequence). The germline V and J ends were trimmed by 7 bases and 1 base, with 13 bases remaining between them. The CDR3 loop spans 14 amino acids. The CDR3 DNA reads TGTGCCAGCACCGACCAGGGGAGGAACACTGAAGCTTTCTTT. As protein: CASTDQGRNTEAFF.

Comments on this clone: A much larger clone sits a single nucleotide away, making a read error possible. The gene calls are TRBV7-2 and TRBJ2-7; TRBD2 matches 9 bases. Germline values: CDR1 SGHTA, CDR2 FQGNSA. V was clipped by 1 base and J by 3 bases; unmatched bases: 7. The CDR3 covers 16 residues. The CDR3 sequence is CASSLGSGRGGYEQYF. The CDR3 nucleotides are TGTGCCAGCAGCTTAGGTTCCGGGCGGGGGGGCTACGAGCAGTACTTC.

The chain uses TRBV5-1 and TRBJ2-2; 9 nucleotides align to TRBD2. The germline V gene has CDR1 SGHRS and CDR2 YFSETQ. The CDR3 totals 16 residues. V trimming: 3 bases; J trimming: 2 bases; junction bases outside the gene matches: 5. CDR3 loop: CASSSLGTSNTGELFF. CDR3 DNA sequence: TGCGCCAGCAGCTCCCTCGGGACTAGCAACACCGGGGAGCTGTTTTTT.

This clone was seen a few times. The chain uses TRBV5-5 and TRBJ1-2; 9 bases map to TRBD1. The trim removed 6 bases at V and 3 bases at J, leaving 6 bases unmatched. CDR1 is SGHKS, CDR2 YYEKEE, per germline (reference sequence). The CDR3 covers 14 residues. In nucleotides, the CDR3 is TGTGCCAGCACCACAGGGGGCACCGACTATGGCTACACCTTC. Translating gives CASTTGGTDYGYTF.

The genes are TRBV30 and TRBJ2-7; 10 bases agree with TRBD1. V was pared by 5 bases and J by 5 bases, with 9 bases of the junction left unmatched. Germline lookup yields CDR1 GTSNPN and CDR2 SVGIG (reference sequence). The CDR3 totals 14 residues. The DNA for the CDR3 is TGTGCCTGGTCACCGGGACAGGGGAGGGACGAGCAGTACTTC. This codes for CAWSPGQGRDEQYF.

This sequence joins TRBV6-5 and TRBJ1-4; TRBD1 might be the D (6 bases). The V and J ends lost 7 bases and 7 bases respectively, with 19 bases between them. Per the germline V gene, CDR1 is MNHEY and CDR2 is SVGAGI. The CDR3 is made up of 15 amino acids. CDR3 residues: CASKGAGGLFEKLFF. The CDR3 coding sequence is TGTGCCAGCAAGGGCGCCGGGGGGCTCTTTGAAAAACTGTTTTTT.

The chain recombines TRBV6-5 with TRBJ1-1; no definite D call. Germline V lookup: CDR1 MNHEY, CDR2 SVGAGI. This CDR3 has 11 residues. V was clipped by 7 bases and J by 4 bases, with 7 bases between them. The CDR3 DNA sequence: TGTGCCAGCACCTCGTTCACTGAAGCTTTCTTT. It translates to CASTSFTEAFF.

The chain carries TRBV7-2 and TRBJ1-1, with D possibly being TRBD1 (6 bases). The CDR3 length is 16 residues. Germline V gene sequence: CDR1 SGHTA, CDR2 FQGNSA. Trimming left V 5 bases short and J 1 base short, with 17 bases between. Written as DNA, the CDR3 is TGTGCCAGCAGCCCTAGGGGGGGGGAACCGAACACTGAAGCTTTCTTT. Translated, it gives CASSPRGGEPNTEAFF. Full variable domain (rest looked up from reference TRBV7-2 and TRBJ1-1): GAGVSQSPSNKVTEKGKDVELRCDPISGHTALYWYRQSLGQGLEFLIYFQGNSAPDKSGLPSDRFSAERTGGSVSTLTIQRTQQEDSAVYLCASSPRGGEPNTEAFFGQGTRLTVV.

The V and J genes are TRBV19 and TRBJ1-2, with D tentatively TRBD1 (6 bases). The CDR3 sequence is 16 residues long. Germline loops: CDR1 LNHDA, CDR2 SQIVND (reference sequence). The V and J ends lost 9 bases and 8 bases respectively, with 28 bases between them. The CDR3 DNA reads TGTGCCAGCACCTCAGGGGAGTCCCGAGGATTCTTCGGCTACACCTTC. Residues: CASTSGESRGFFGYTF.

The chain employs TRBV18 and TRBJ1-5, with D possibly matching TRBD1 (6 bases). This CDR3 comprises 15 residues. The germline V gene encodes CDR1 KGHSH and CDR2 LQKENI. Trimming stripped 6 bases from V and 3 bases from J, with 15 bases between. As DNA, the CDR3 is TGTGCCAGCTCCCTCGGACAGAAACTCAATCAGCCCCAGCATTTT. Protein product: CASSLGQKLNQPQHF.

The V gene is TRBV6-5, the J gene TRBJ2-4; 8 bases map to TRBD1. This CDR3 spans 12 amino acids. The germline CDR1 and CDR2 sequences are MNHEY and SVGAGI. The DNA of the CDR3 is TGTGCAGCCCGGGACAGGAAAAACATTCAGTACTTC. Its translation: CAARDRKNIQYF.

The chain employs TRBV29-1 and TRBJ1-1; D unresolved. The ends were cut back, 5 bases at V and 0 bases at J, with 7 bases in the middle. This CDR3 spans 12 amino acids. Germline CDR1 and CDR2: SQVTM and ANQGSEA. The CDR3 coding sequence is TGCAGCGTTCACATCCTGAACACTGAAGCTTTCTTT. Translating gives CSVHILNTEAFF.

The CDR3 DNA is TGTGCCAGTAGTCTCCGGGACAGGGATCGGGCTTTCTTT. Translation: CASSLRDRDRAFF. The chain links TRBV19 to TRBJ1-1, with 9 bases fitting TRBD1. V dropped 5 bases and J dropped 11; count of bases not matched to a gene: 9. CDR3 size: 13 residues. Germline loops: CDR1 LNHDA, CDR2 SQIVND (reference sequence). Filled out from reference TRBV19 and TRBJ1-1, the complete variable domain reads DGGITQSPKYLFRKEGQNVTLSCEQNLNHDAMYWYRQDPGQGLRLIYYSQIVNDFQKGDIAEGYSVSREKKESFPLTVTSAQKNPTAFYLCASSLRDRDRAFFGQGTRLTVV.